This T cell receptor beta chain was found in a study of shared clonotypes between healthy human individuals. Worth noting for this clone: The antigen is undetermined.

Some clones are missing from TCRdb's copy, which holds only in-frame ones; the method was immunoSEQ multiplex PCR. The sample consists of more than 2 million clones, roughly 95% of them appearing once. Study-level results: Sorted-subset samples were not fully sequenced, rarefaction indicated. Unshared clonotypes carried lower generation probabilities than those common to all four donors. Estimated clonotype richness was generally higher in naive than memory subsets. The study found approximately 5% of naive CD4 clonotypes shared across several donors.

The V end lost 3 bases, the J end lost 14 bases, and 14 bases lay between the germline ends. This CDR3 has 12 amino acids. The germline gives CDR1 SGHTA, CDR2 FQGNSA. This chain connects TRBV7-2 to TRBJ1-3; TRBD1 might be the D (5 bases). The sequencing input was naive CD4+ T cells sorted from blood. Subset denoted: CD45RA+ positively selected. The TCR sequence derives from a man younger than 35 in good health. The CDR3 DNA is TGTGCCAGCAGCTTTCCGGGACTCCCCGTATATTTT. It is translated as CASSFPGLPVYF.